The 8 T cell receptor beta chains presented below share a single source sample, sequenced in a study of Ad26.COV2.S vaccination and SARS-CoV-2 variants. Generated by immunoSEQ multiplex PCR, the TCRdb table keeps only in-frame clones and is missing some. The table lists fewer than 50,000 clones, 65% to 90% of them singletons, with around 47% in the top ten. Sequences were derived from peripheral blood, sampled after recovery from COVID-19. The receptors shown here come from a human donor who had recovered from COVID-19.

V and J are TRBV6-5 and TRBJ1-5; D is ambiguous. The V end was cut by 8 bases, the J end by 2 bases, with 13 bases between. The CDR3 runs 14 residues. The V gene's germline CDR1 is MNHEY and CDR2 SVGAGI. The CDR3 region is CASLLVEGNQPQHF. The CDR3 coding sequence is TGTGCCAGCCTCCTGGTAGAGGGCAATCAGCCCCAGCATTTT.

Note on this clone: This same CDR3 is encoded by further DNA sequences in the sample. The V and J genes are TRBV6-6 and TRBJ1-2, with 9 bases identical to TRBD1. V lost 4 bases to trimming and J lost 5 bases; unmatched junction nucleotides: 5. The CDR3 is 14 amino acids. CDR1 and CDR2 (germline): MNHNY, SVGAGI (reference sequence). The CDR3 here is CASSSGQGSYGYTF. As DNA, the CDR3 is TGTGCCAGCAGTTCGGGACAGGGATCGTATGGCTACACCTTC.

The chain combines TRBV3-1 (or the pseudogene TRBV3-2) with TRBJ2-1, with D unclear. In germline, CDR1 is LGHDT, CDR2 YNNKEL (reference sequence). The CDR3 length is 11 residues. V was shortened by 1 base and J by 10 bases, with 5 bases between the two germline ends. In nucleotides, the CDR3 is TGTGCCAGCAGCCAAGCGGCAGAGCAGTTCTTC. Translating it yields CASSQAAEQFF.

The chain recombines TRBV7-8 with TRBJ1-2; D is possibly TRBD1 (6 bases). Deletions cut 5 bases from V and 4 bases from J, with 14 bases between. This CDR3 comprises 14 residues. Germline-derived CDR1 and CDR2 are SGHVS and FQNEAQ. For the CDR3, the DNA is TGTGCCAGCAGCCAACGGGGGCAGGCCTATGGCTACACCTTC. Residues: CASSQRGQAYGYTF.

This rearrangement joins TRBV11-2 to TRBJ1-1, with a tentative D call TRBD1 (5 bases). V was cut by 1 base and J by 7 bases, with 16 bases left in between. This CDR3 spans 15 amino acids. Germline V gene lookup returns CDR1 SGHAT and CDR2 FQNNGV. CDR3: CASSLGGLDELEAFF. Written as DNA, the CDR3 is TGTGCCAGCAGCTTAGGGGGCTTAGACGAGCTTGAAGCTTTCTTT. The full variable domain, its missing parts supplied by reference TRBV11-2 and TRBJ1-1, is EAGVAQSPRYKIIEKRQSVAFWCNPISGHATLYWYQQILGQGPKLLIQFQNNGVVDDSQLPKDRFSAERLKGVDSTLKIQPAKLEDSAVYLCASSLGGLDELEAFFGQGTRLTVV.

V and J are TRBV10-1 and TRBJ1-5; D possibly corresponds to TRBD1 (5 bases). The V gene's germline CDR1 is WNHNN and CDR2 SYGVQD (reference sequence). The CDR3 covers 16 residues. V was pared by 0 bases and J by 1 base, with 10 bases between. CDR3 sequence reads: CASSESYGGSNQPQHF. The CDR3 DNA reads as TGCGCCAGCAGTGAGTCGTATGGGGGGAGCAATCAGCCCCAGCATTTT.

This clone was counted a few times. The V call is TRBV5-1, the J call TRBJ1-1; 8 bases line up with TRBD1. V shed 4 bases and J 3 bases; nucleotides not matched to a gene: 11. The CDR3 is 16 amino acids. CDR1 is SGHRS and CDR2 is YFSETQ in the germline V gene. The CDR3 DNA reads TGCGCCAGCAGCCCAGCGCGGACAGGGAGGGACACTGAAGCTTTCTTT. Protein: CASSPARTGRDTEAFF.

This clone has only one observation. The chain employs TRBV18 and TRBJ2-3; 8 positions match TRBD1. CDR1 is KGHSH and CDR2 is LQKENI in the germline V gene. This CDR3 comprises 14 residues. The J segment lost 3 bases and the V segment lost 4 bases, leaving 3 bases of the junction unmatched. The CDR3 DNA sequence: TGTGCCAGCTCACTGGACAGGGCGACAGATACGCAGTATTTT. As protein: CASSLDRATDTQYF.